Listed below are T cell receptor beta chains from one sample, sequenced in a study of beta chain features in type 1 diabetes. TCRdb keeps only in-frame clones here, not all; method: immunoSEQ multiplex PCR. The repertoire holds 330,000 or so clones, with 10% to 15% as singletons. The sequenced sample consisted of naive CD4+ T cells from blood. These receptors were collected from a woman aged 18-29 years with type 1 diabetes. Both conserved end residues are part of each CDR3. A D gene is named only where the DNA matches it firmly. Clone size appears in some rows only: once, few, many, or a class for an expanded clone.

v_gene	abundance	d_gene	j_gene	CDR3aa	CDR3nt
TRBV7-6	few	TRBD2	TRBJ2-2	CASSLGVGTAPSGRAVTGELFF	TGTGCCAGCAGCTTAGGCGTGGGGACAGCTCCTAGCGGGAGGGCCGTTACCGGGGAGCTGTTTTTT
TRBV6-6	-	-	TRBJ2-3	CASSYSHIGGTDTQYF	TGTGCCAGCAGTTACTCGCACATAGGAGGCACAGATACGCAGTATTTT
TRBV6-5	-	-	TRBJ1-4	CASSYSTGKLFF	TGTGCCAGCAGTTACTCGACAGGAAAACTGTTTTTT
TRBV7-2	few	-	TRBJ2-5	CASSLSRGQETQYF	TGTGCCAGCAGCCTCTCCAGGGGCCAAGAGACCCAGTACTTC
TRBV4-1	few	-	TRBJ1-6	CASSQRLSPYNSPLHF	TGCGCCAGCAGCCAACGACTGAGCCCTTATAATTCACCCCTCCACTTT
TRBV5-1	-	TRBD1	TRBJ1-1	CASAGGTRGTEAFF	TGCGCCAGCGCAGGGGGCACAAGGGGCACTGAAGCTTTCTTT
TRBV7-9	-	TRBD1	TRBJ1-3	CASSLGPYRGQGGNTIYF	TGTGCCAGCAGCTTAGGACCCTACCGGGGACAGGGCGGAAACACCATATATTTT
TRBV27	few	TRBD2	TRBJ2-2	CASSYRLALNTGELFF	TGTGCCAGCAGTTACCGACTAGCGTTAAACACCGGGGAGCTGTTTTTT
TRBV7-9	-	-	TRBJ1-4	CASSQTRGAQEKLFF	TGTGCCAGCAGCCAGACTCGGGGGGCGCAGGAAAAACTGTTTTTT
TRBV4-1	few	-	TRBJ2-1	CASSQLDYNEQFF	TGCGCCAGCAGCCAACTAGATTACAATGAGCAGTTCTTC
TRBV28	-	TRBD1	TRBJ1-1	CASSGYGTENTEAFF	TGTGCCAGCAGTGGGTACGGGACAGAGAACACTGAAGCTTTCTTT
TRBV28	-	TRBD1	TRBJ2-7	CASSSTLLTGIKNEQYF	TGTGCCAGCAGTTCAACTCTCCTGACAGGGATAAAGAACGAGCAGTACTTC
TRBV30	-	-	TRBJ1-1	CAWSVGGTTEAFF	TGTGCCTGGAGTGTCGGAGGGACCACTGAAGCTTTCTTT
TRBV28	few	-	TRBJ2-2	CASSPGGESTGELFF	TGTGCCAGCAGCCCCGGGGGAGAAAGCACCGGGGAGCTGTTTTTT
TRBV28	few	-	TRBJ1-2	CASSLYAGSYGYTF	TGTGCCAGCAGTTTATATGCGGGATCCTATGGCTACACCTTC
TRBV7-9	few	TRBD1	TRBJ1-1	CASSRQGGTEAFF	TGTGCCAGCAGCCGACAGGGAGGCACTGAAGCTTTCTTT
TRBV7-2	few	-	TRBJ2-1	CASSLADEQFF	TGTGCCAGCAGCTTAGCCGATGAGCAGTTCTTC
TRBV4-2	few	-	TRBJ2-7	CASSQDHSVLSYEQYF	TGTGCCAGCAGCCAAGATCATAGCGTACTCTCCTACGAGCAGTACTTC
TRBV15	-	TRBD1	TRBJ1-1	CATSRSPGQGRVYTEAFF	TGTGCCACCAGCAGGTCCCCGGGACAGGGAAGAGTGTACACTGAAGCTTTCTTT
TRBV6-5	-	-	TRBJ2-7	CASSYGRESYEQYF	TGTGCCAGCAGTTACGGACGGGAGTCCTACGAGCAGTACTTC
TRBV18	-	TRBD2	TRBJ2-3	CASSPPGLAGVDTQYF	TGTGCCAGCTCACCACCGGGACTAGCGGGAGTAGATACGCAGTATTTT
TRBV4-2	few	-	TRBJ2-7	CASSHAGTEGYEQYF	TGTGCCAGCAGCCATGCCGGGACGGAGGGTTACGAGCAGTACTTC
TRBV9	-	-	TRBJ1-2	CASSREVITF	TGTGCCAGCAGCCGAGAAGTGATTACCTTC
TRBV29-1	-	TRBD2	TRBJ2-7	CSVSLAGDEQYF	TGCAGCGTTTCCCTAGCGGGAGACGAGCAGTACTTC
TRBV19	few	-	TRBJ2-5	CASSIPGLKETQYF	TGTGCCAGTAGTATACCGGGTCTGAAAGAGACCCAGTACTTC
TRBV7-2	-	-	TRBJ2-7	CASRYGTYEQYF	TGTGCCAGCAGGTATGGCACCTACGAGCAGTACTTC
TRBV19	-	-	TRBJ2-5	CASSISETQYF	TGTGCCAGTAGTATCTCGGAGACCCAGTACTTC
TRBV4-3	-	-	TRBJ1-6	CASSQELKNSPLHF	TGCGCCAGCAGCCAAGAACTCAAAAATTCACCCCTCCACTTT
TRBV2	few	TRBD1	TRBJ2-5	CASSVDRVPQETQYF	TGTGCCAGCAGTGTTGACAGGGTACCCCAAGAGACCCAGTACTTC
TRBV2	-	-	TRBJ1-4	CASSVQVLEKLFF	TGTGCCAGCAGTGTTCAGGTTCTCGAAAAACTGTTTTTT
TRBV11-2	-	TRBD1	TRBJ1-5	CASSQGRGEQHF	TGTGCCAGCAGCCAGGGCAGGGGGGAGCAGCATTTT
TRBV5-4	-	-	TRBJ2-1	CASSSGTSAGIEQFF	TGTGCCAGCAGCTCGGGGACTTCGGCGGGAATTGAGCAGTTCTTC
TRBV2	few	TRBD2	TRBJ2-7	CAGGVSSYEQYF	TGTGCCGGGGGGGTGAGCTCCTACGAGCAGTACTTC
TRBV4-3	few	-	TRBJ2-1	CASSQGGTGTYNEQFF	TGCGCCAGCAGCCAAGGTGGTACAGGGACCTACAATGAGCAGTTCTTC
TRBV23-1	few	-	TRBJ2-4	CASNIMGKPGDPTFLAKNIQYF	TGCGCCAGCAATATCATGGGGAAACCGGGGGACCCAACTTTCCTAGCCAAAAACATTCAGTACTTC